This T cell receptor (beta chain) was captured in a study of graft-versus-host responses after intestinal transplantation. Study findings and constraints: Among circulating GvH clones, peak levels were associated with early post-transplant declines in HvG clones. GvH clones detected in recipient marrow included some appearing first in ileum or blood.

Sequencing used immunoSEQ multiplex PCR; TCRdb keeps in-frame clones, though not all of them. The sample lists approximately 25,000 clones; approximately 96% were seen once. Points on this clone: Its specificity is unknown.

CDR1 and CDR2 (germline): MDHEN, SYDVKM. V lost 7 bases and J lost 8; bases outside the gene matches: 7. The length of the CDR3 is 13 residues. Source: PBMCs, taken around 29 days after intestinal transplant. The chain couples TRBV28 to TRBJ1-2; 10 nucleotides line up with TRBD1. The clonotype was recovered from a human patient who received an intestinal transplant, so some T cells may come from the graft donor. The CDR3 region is CASISGTGDGYTF. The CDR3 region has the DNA TGTGCCAGCATCTCCGGGACAGGGGACGGCTACACCTTC.